This T cell receptor beta chain was sequenced for a study of cytomegalovirus exposure and HLA in healthy donors. Study-wide points: The classifier, whose performance was assessed in both the original and validation cohorts, reportedly diagnosed cytomegalovirus status with high specificity and sensitivity.

Germline V CDR1 and CDR2: MGHDK, SYGVNS. The J segment lost 3 bases and the V segment lost 4 bases, leaving 0 bases of the junction unmatched. CDR3 length: 12 residues. Points on this clone: The antigen is unknown.

The PCR made use of 60 Vbeta and 13 Jbeta primers. In the study's own analysis: The count from a later analysis was about 80 million unique TCR beta chains, roughly 11 million of them shared. Profiling relied on immunoSEQ multiplex PCR, and the TCRdb table lists in-frame clones only, not all of them. The DNA was the basis for D and trimming; V, J and clone size are from that table. The repertoire holds 95,000 to 100,000 clones, about 80% seen once, with about 2% in the top ten. The TCR comes from a middle-aged man in good health and CMV-seronegative. Sequencing input: PBMCs. This chain joins TRBV25-1 and TRBJ2-7; 7 bases align to TRBD2. The CDR3 sequence: CASSGGGYEQYF. In DNA form, the CDR3 reads TGTGCCAGCAGTGGGGGGGGCTACGAGCAGTACTTC.